This T cell receptor beta chain was identified in a study of cytomegalovirus exposure and HLA in healthy donors. The ends lost 5 bases at V and 3 bases at J; junction bases unmatched: 18. CDR3 length: 18 amino acids. Looked up from germline, CDR1 is LNHDA and CDR2 is SQIVND (reference sequence). General study points: Most TCR beta V segments were productive about 87% or about 30% of the time in an earlier analysis.

It was with 60 Vbeta and 13 Jbeta primers that the PCR ran. Assay used: immunoSEQ multiplex PCR; TCRdb lists only in-frame clones, some missing. The table for this sample gives 90,000 to 120,000 clones. Remarks on this clone: The antigen is not known.

The V and J genes are TRBV19 and TRBJ1-1; 7 bases fit TRBD1. Sequencing was carried out using PBMCs. The source is a man aged 50-59 years in good health and CMV-seronegative. The chain's CDR3 is CASSGPEDRVGGYTEAFF. Here the CDR3 DNA reads TGTGCCAGTAGTGGTCCTGAAGACAGGGTGGGGGGATACACTGAAGCTTTCTTT.